Shown below are 13 T cell receptor beta chains from a single sample sequenced in a study of cytomegalovirus exposure and HLA in healthy donors. It was with 60 Vbeta and 13 Jbeta primers that the PCR ran. Profiled with immunoSEQ multiplex PCR; TCRdb holds only in-frame clones, not every one. The data show 150,000 to 200,000 clones, with 80% seen just once and 13% to 15% held by the top ten. Sequencing was done on a sample of PBMCs. Receptor source: a woman in her forties in good health and CMV-seronegative.

This clone has only one observation. This sequence joins TRBV6-6 and TRBJ2-2; 9 nucleotides match TRBD1. The CDR3 length is 16 residues. The germline CDR1 and CDR2 sequences are MNHNY and SVGAGI (reference sequence). The trim removed 5 bases at V and 6 bases at J, leaving 10 bases unmatched. The CDR3 DNA is TGTGCCAGCAGTCCGACCGGGACAGGGAGCGCCGGGGAGCTGTTTTTT. Its protein is CASSPTGTGSAGELFF.

This clone occurred a few times. The genes are TRBV2 and TRBJ2-7; 14 bases are a match to TRBD2. The germline V gene has CDR1 SNHLY and CDR2 FYNNEI. The CDR3 contains 19 residues. After removal of 11 bases from V and 2 bases from J, the junction contained 20 bases not matched to a gene. The CDR3 DNA follows: TGTGCCCTCGCGGGGACAAAAGGGACTAGCGGGAGACCTCCCTACGAGCAGTACTTC. The encoded protein is CALAGTKGTSGRPPYEQYF.

Only a few counts were recorded for this clone. The rearrangement links TRBV30 to TRBJ2-7, with D possibly being TRBD2 (6 bases). V lost 4 bases, J lost 0 bases, and 7 bases lay in between. The germline CDR1 and CDR2 sequences are GTSNPN and SVGIG (reference sequence). The CDR3 totals 12 residues. This CDR3 reads CAWTGSSYEQYF. The DNA for the CDR3 is TGTGCCTGGACCGGGAGCTCCTACGAGCAGTACTTC.

The rearrangement links TRBV29-1 to TRBJ1-2, with D unresolved. The CDR3 covers 13 residues. Germline CDR1 SQVTM, CDR2 ANQGSEA. The ends were cut back, 1 base at V and 5 bases at J, with 11 bases in the middle. The chain's CDR3 is CSVEGPSGYGYTF. The CDR3 nucleotides read TGCAGCGTTGAAGGGCCTTCGGGGTATGGCTACACCTTC. Looking up the rest from reference TRBV29-1 and TRBJ1-2 gives the full variable domain: SAVISQKPSRDICQRGTSLTIQCQVDSQVTMMFWYRQQPGQSLTLIATANQGSEATYESGFVIDKFPISRPNLTFSTLTVSNMSPEDSSIYLCSVEGPSGYGYTFGSGTRLTVV.

This clone was seen only a few times. The chain couples TRBV4-3 to TRBJ2-7; 10 bases fit TRBD2. The CDR3 covers 16 residues. The ends lost 1 base at V and 5 bases at J; junction bases unmatched: 8. Germline-derived CDR1 and CDR2 are LGHNA and YSLEER. The CDR3, as DNA: TGCGCCAGCAGCCAAGTTTTCCAGCGGGGGGGAGACGAGCAGTACTTC. This sequence encodes CASSQVFQRGGDEQYF.

This chain joins TRBV19 and TRBJ2-3; perhaps TRBD2 as D (5 bases). Deletions cut 5 bases from V and 2 bases from J, with 17 bases between. Germline-derived CDR1 and CDR2 are LNHDA and SQIVND (reference sequence). This CDR3 is built from 16 residues. The CDR3 loop is CASSPYRGQATDTQYF. The CDR3, as DNA: TGTGCCAGTAGTCCCTACCGAGGGCAGGCCACAGATACGCAGTATTTT. The full variable domain, completed using reference TRBV19 and TRBJ2-3, is DGGITQSPKYLFRKEGQNVTLSCEQNLNHDAMYWYRQDPGQGLRLIYYSQIVNDFQKGDIAEGYSVSREKKESFPLTVTSAQKNPTAFYLCASSPYRGQATDTQYFGPGTRLTVL.

The chain carries TRBV10-1 and TRBJ2-5, with TRBD1 as a possible D gene (5 bases). Looked up from germline, CDR1 is WNHNN and CDR2 is SYGVQD (reference sequence). This CDR3 comprises 14 residues. The V end lost 3 bases, the J end lost 2 bases, and 10 bases lay between the germline ends. The CDR3 reads CASSDSRDQETQYF. For the CDR3, the DNA is TGCGCCAGCAGTGATTCCAGGGATCAAGAGACCCAGTACTTC.

The rearrangement joins TRBV5-4 to TRBJ1-6; TRBD1 might be the D (5 bases). Deletions cut 0 bases from V and 3 bases from J, with 7 bases between. The CDR3 contains 15 residues. The V gene's germline CDR1 is SGHNT and CDR2 YYREEE (reference sequence). CDR3 in DNA: TGTGCCAGCAGCTTGGAGCAGGGCTATAATTCACCCCTCCACTTT. Its protein is CASSLEQGYNSPLHF.

This chain connects TRBV28 to TRBJ2-7, with D possibly matching TRBD2 (6 bases). The CDR3 contains 13 residues. Trimming pared 6 bases from V and 3 bases from J, leaving 12 bases between. The V gene's germline CDR1 is MDHEN and CDR2 SYDVKM. The CDR3 region has the DNA TGTGCCAGCAGACTGGGGGGATACTACGAGCAGTACTTC. Amino acids: CASRLGGYYEQYF.

CDR3 nucleotide sequence: TGTGCCAGCAGCCCGGGGTACCGGGACAATGAGCAGTTCTTC. Encoded protein: CASSPGYRDNEQFF. This chain links TRBV6-5 with TRBJ2-1; weak D call: TRBD2 (5 bases). CDR1 is MNHEY, CDR2 SVGAGI, per germline. V was cut by 6 bases and J by 5 bases, with 14 bases left in between. The length of the CDR3 is 14 residues.

The chain carries TRBV7-3 and TRBJ1-2; a weak D match, TRBD1 (6 bases). Germline V CDR1 and CDR2: SGHTA, FQGTGA. The CDR3 runs to 13 residues. Trimming stripped 4 bases from V and 4 bases from J, with 10 bases between. The CDR3 DNA follows: TGTGCCAGCAGCTCCAGGGGTGGCTATGGCTACACCTTC. The encoded protein is CASSSRGGYGYTF.

The chain carries TRBV7-2 and TRBJ1-6; D gene ambiguous. The CDR3 length is 16 residues. CDR1 and CDR2 (germline): SGHTA, FQGNSA. V was shortened by 7 bases and J by 5 bases, with 18 bases between the two germline ends. The CDR3 sequence: CASNPHGREHNSPLHF. The CDR3 region has the DNA TGTGCCAGCAACCCACATGGGCGGGAGCATAATTCACCCCTCCACTTT.

The CDR3 DNA reads TGTGCCAGCAGCGAGGATGGACAGGGGTTCACTGAAGCTTTCTTT. Its protein product is CASSEDGQGFTEAFF. The gene calls are TRBV5-4 and TRBJ1-1; TRBD1 agrees at 9 bases. The germline gives CDR1 SGHNT, CDR2 YYREEE (reference sequence). J was trimmed by 4 bases and V by 4 bases; bases with no gene match: 8. The CDR3 runs to 15 residues.